The 27 T cell receptor beta chains given below trace back to one sample, sequenced in a study of blood T cells in healthy people across ages. The second PCR ran roughly 6 to 11 cycles with a sample-barcoded 5' primer and J-beta primers. TCRdb re-called the 5' RACE reads through MiXCR, storing one row per CDR3 protein. The sample lists around 970,000 distinct CDR3 sequences, about 53% seen once, with about a fifth in the top ten. Source material: blood. These TCRs come from a woman aged 60-70 years in good health.

V gene TRBV25-1 combines with J gene TRBJ2-3; 16 nucleotides match TRBD2. V lost 2 bases, J lost 0 bases, and 5 bases stayed unmatched. Germline CDR1 is MGHDK and CDR2 is SYGVNS. The CDR3 covers 19 residues. The CDR3 reads CASSERGGLAGGSTDTQYF. DNA for the CDR3: TGTGCCAGCAGTGAAAGAGGGGGACTAGCGGGAGGGAGCACAGATACGCAGTATTTT.

A remark on this clonotype: An end of the junction differs from the germline gene, which may be a read error. The chain joins TRBV10-3 to TRBJ1-5; D is ambiguous. Germline CDR1 reads ENHRY; CDR2 reads SYGVKD. The CDR3 spans 15 residues. The CDR3 DNA sequence: TGTGCCGTCAGTGAGGGCAGGAGTAGCAATCAGCCCCAGCATTTT. It translates to CAVSEGRSSNQPQHF.

This clonotype was seen more than once but under ten times. This chain joins TRBV28 and TRBJ2-3; 12 nucleotides match TRBD2. The CDR3 has 15 amino acids. Per the germline V gene, CDR1 is MDHEN and CDR2 is SYDVKM. V dropped 4 bases and J dropped 1; count of bases not matched to a gene: 0. The CDR3 is CASSWTSGGTDTQYF. In DNA, the CDR3 is TGTGCCAGCAGTTGGACTAGCGGGGGCACAGATACGCAGTATTTT. The whole variable domain, remainder taken from reference TRBV28 and TRBJ2-3, is DVKVTQSSRYLVKRTGEKVFLECVQDMDHENMFWYRQDPGLGLRLIYFSYDVKMKEKGDIPEGYSVSREKKERFSLILESASTNQTSMYLCASSWTSGGTDTQYFGPGTRLTVL.

This chain connects TRBV20-1 to TRBJ2-5; tentatively, D is TRBD1 (5 bases). Germline V gives CDR1 DFQATT, CDR2 SNEGSKA (reference sequence). With 0 bases removed from V and 2 bases from J, the gap between germline ends came to 10 bases. This CDR3 contains 14 residues. The CDR3 DNA reads as TGCAGTGCTAGAGATCCAGACAGTCAAGAGACCCAGTACTTC. This gives the protein CSARDPDSQETQYF.

In its sample, this clonotype was seen a few times. This chain connects TRBV2 to TRBJ2-4; D is uncertain. The CDR3 extends over 17 amino acids. Germline V gene lookup returns CDR1 SNHLY and CDR2 FYNNEI. V lost 2 bases, J lost 0 bases, and 14 bases lay in between. The CDR3 region is CASSEWGRKLAKNIQYF. As DNA, the CDR3 is TGTGCCAGCAGTGAATGGGGTCGGAAACTAGCCAAAAACATTCAGTACTTC. The entire variable domain, with the rest obtained from reference TRBV2 and TRBJ2-4, is as follows: EPEVTQTPSHQVTQMGQEVILRCVPISNHLYFYWYRQILGQKVEFLVSFYNNEISEKSEIFDDQFSVERPDGSNFTLKIRSTKLEDSAMYFCASSEWGRKLAKNIQYFGAGTRLSVL.

This clonotype appeared a few times. The rearrangement uses TRBV6-6 and TRBJ2-3; D gene uncertain. Germline loops: CDR1 MNHNY, CDR2 SVGAGI (reference sequence). CDR3 length: 16 amino acids. Trimming cost V 6 bases and J 2 bases, with 18 bases left between them. This CDR3 reads CASSTGLELDTDTQYF. Written as DNA, the CDR3 is TGTGCCAGCAGCACGGGCCTCGAGTTAGACACAGATACGCAGTATTTT.

The V and J genes are TRBV20-1 and TRBJ2-3; TRBD1 might be the D (5 bases). The germline CDR1 and CDR2 sequences are DFQATT and SNEGSKA (reference sequence). The CDR3 extends over 14 amino acids. V lost 5 bases and J lost 0, with 12 bases in between. CDR3 DNA: TGCAGTGCTGATGGACACTATAGCACAGATACGCAGTATTTT. It codes for CSADGHYSTDTQYF.

This CDR3 is CASSQRMGQETQYF. The CDR3 region has the DNA TGTGCCAGCAGCCAACGGATGGGACAAGAGACCCAGTACTTC. The V gene is TRBV3-1, the J gene TRBJ2-5; D remains unclear. The length of the CDR3 is 14 residues. V lost 2 bases and J 2 bases, leaving 9 bases between the germline ends. Per germline, CDR1 LGHDT and CDR2 YNNKEL (reference sequence).

The sample holds a few counts of this clonotype. V gene TRBV7-9 combines with J gene TRBJ2-7; 7 nucleotides agree with TRBD1. V trimming: 5 bases; J trimming: 4 bases; junction bases outside the gene matches: 8. The CDR3 covers 14 residues. Germline V gene data show CDR1 as SEHNR and CDR2 as FQNEAQ (reference sequence). The CDR3 region is CASSPPGQRYEQYF. CDR3 bases: TGTGCCAGCAGCCCACCGGGACAGCGGTACGAGCAGTACTTC. Based on the CDR3 plus reference TRBV7-9 and TRBJ2-7, the full variable domain is DTGVSQNPRHKITKRGQNVTFRCDPISEHNRLYWYRQTLGQGPEFLTYFQNEAQLEKSRLLSDRFSAERPKGSFSTLEIQRTEQGDSAMYLCASSPPGQRYEQYFGPGTRLTVT.

The rearrangement uses TRBV5-1 and TRBJ2-5; D possibly uses TRBD1 or TRBD2 (5 bases each). Gene TRBJ2-7 matches the end of the DNA better, so the J call may be wrong. This CDR3 is built from 14 residues. Germline V gene lookup returns CDR1 SGHRS and CDR2 YFSETQ. The CDR3 coding sequence is TGCGCCAGCAGCAGGGACGGAGGTGGTTACGAGCAGTACTTC. It specifies CASSRDGGGYEQYF.

V is TRBV20-1 and J is TRBJ1-1; 12 bases match TRBD1. Germline V lookup: CDR1 DFQATT, CDR2 SNEGSKA (reference sequence). V lost 6 bases to trimming and J lost 3 bases; unmatched junction nucleotides: 8. There are 15 residues in the CDR3. CDR3 sequence (DNA): TGCAGTGCCCTGGGACAGGGGGCTGTGGACACTGAAGCTTTCTTT. Translating gives CSALGQGAVDTEAFF.

This clonotype was found a few times. This chain uses TRBV29-1 with TRBJ2-3; a possible D gene is TRBD2 (6 bases). The germline gives CDR1 SQVTM, CDR2 ANQGSEA. Trimming left V 6 bases short and J 1 base short, with 17 bases between. CDR3 size: 15 residues. CDR3 nucleotides: TGCAGCGTGGGAGGTGGGGACTTAGGCACAGATACGCAGTATTTT. As protein: CSVGGGDLGTDTQYF.

This clonotype showed up just a few times. The rearrangement joins TRBV29-1 to TRBJ1-3; maybe TRBD1 (5 bases). The CDR3 runs to 15 residues. From germline, CDR1 is SQVTM and CDR2 ANQGSEA. The V and J ends lost 4 bases and 4 bases respectively, with 17 bases between them. Here the CDR3 DNA reads TGCAGCGTTGCCCTAGACAGAGTCGGAGGAAACACCATATATTTT. Its protein product is CSVALDRVGGNTIYF.

Regarding this clonotype: The junction departs from the called germline gene at one end, perhaps through a read error. The CDR3 DNA reads as TGTGCCACCAGCATCGGACTGCGAGACCCTAATTCGCCCCTCCACTTT. This gives the protein CATSIGLRDPNSPLHF. The rearrangement joins TRBV15 to TRBJ1-6, with D hard to call. The germline V gene has CDR1 LNHNV and CDR2 YYDKDF (reference sequence). This CDR3 region has 16 residues.

The table lists this clonotype with a few counts. The rearrangement joins TRBV14 to TRBJ2-7, with a possible D match to TRBD2 (5 bases). Germline CDR1 SGHDN, CDR2 FVKESK. V was shortened by 4 bases and J by 6 bases, with 19 bases between the two germline ends. The CDR3 consists of 15 residues. The CDR3 nucleotides read TGTGCCAGCAGCCTTAATTCCCCGGGGTTAGGCGAGCAGTACTTC. The encoded protein is CASSLNSPGLGEQYF.

The gene calls are TRBV10-3 and TRBJ2-7, with D tentatively TRBD1 or TRBD2 (7 bases each). V lost 2 bases and J 4 bases, leaving 15 bases between the germline ends. Per germline, CDR1 ENHRY and CDR2 SYGVKD. This CDR3 comprises 15 residues. DNA for the CDR3: TGTGCCATCAGTGAGGGGAGGGGGCTCGGGTACGAGCAGTACTTC. It is translated as CAISEGRGLGYEQYF.

The rearrangement links TRBV20-1 to TRBJ2-3; the match to TRBD2 covers 9 bases. The CDR3 runs to 18 residues. Germline-derived CDR1 and CDR2 are DFQATT and SNEGSKA (reference sequence). The J segment lost 0 bases and the V segment lost 3 bases, leaving 13 bases of the junction unmatched. The CDR3 nucleotides read TGCAGTGCTAGCCCGCTAGCGGGGCCACCTACTAGCACAGATACGCAGTATTTT. Protein sequence: CSASPLAGPPTSTDTQYF.

The genes are TRBV4-3 and TRBJ2-5; D is unresolved. Trimming removed 5 bases at V and 1 base at J, with 8 bases between. CDR1 and CDR2 from the germline V gene are LGHNA and YSLEER. The CDR3 has 13 amino acids. This chain's CDR3 is CASSRQCQETQYF. In DNA, the CDR3 is TGCGCCAGCAGCAGGCAGTGCCAAGAGACCCAGTACTTC.

V gene TRBV27 combines with J gene TRBJ2-7, with D hard to call. Trimming took 2 bases from V and 3 from J, leaving 8 bases between them. Per germline, CDR1 MNHEY and CDR2 SMNVEV (reference sequence). The CDR3 is made up of 13 amino acids. Here the CDR3 reads CASSLEAGYEQYF. CDR3 sequence (DNA): TGTGCCAGCAGTTTAGAGGCAGGCTACGAGCAGTACTTC.

This clonotype was observed a handful of times. The V and J genes are TRBV11-3 and TRBJ2-3, with a tentative D call TRBD1 (5 bases). From germline, CDR1 is SGHNT and CDR2 YENEEA. The CDR3 sequence is 12 residues long. Trimming removed 5 bases from V and 10 bases from J, with 13 bases in between. The CDR3 nucleotides are TGTGCCAGCAGCGCCCAGGGAAACGCGCAGTATTTT. This codes for CASSAQGNAQYF.

This clonotype has just a few counts. The gene calls are TRBV28 and TRBJ2-7; either TRBD1 or TRBD2 may fit D (6 bases each). From germline, CDR1 is MDHEN and CDR2 SYDVKM. V lost 5 bases, J lost 7 bases, and 27 bases lay in between. There are 17 residues in the CDR3. The CDR3 sequence: CASSPPLLTGGAKEQYF. CDR3 coding DNA: TGTGCCAGCAGTCCCCCCCTACTGACCGGGGGCGCTAAGGAGCAGTACTTC.

This sequence joins TRBV7-9 and TRBJ2-6; no clear D. This CDR3 has 15 amino acids. Looked up from germline, CDR1 is SEHNR and CDR2 is FQNEAQ (reference sequence). V lost 7 bases, J lost 1 base, and 11 bases lay in between. This CDR3 is CASKYNRSGANVLTF. The CDR3 DNA is TGTGCCAGCAAGTATAATAGGTCTGGGGCCAACGTCCTGACTTTC.

This chain uses TRBV4-1 with TRBJ1-4; TRBD1 is a possible D gene (6 bases). Trimming removed 2 bases from V and 0 bases from J, with 13 bases in between. This CDR3 is built from 17 residues. Germline V gene lookup returns CDR1 MGHRA and CDR2 YSYEKL. The CDR3 loop reads CASSQRQELTTNEKLFF. CDR3 coding DNA: TGCGCCAGCAGCCAACGACAGGAACTAACAACTAATGAAAAACTGTTTTTT.

The V and J genes are TRBV12-3 or TRBV12-4 and TRBJ2-4; TRBD2 agrees at 9 bases. The closer fit of TRBJ2-7 to the DNA end suggests the J call may be wrong. CDR3 length: 15 residues. CDR3 residues: CASSFDSGRTYEQYF. The CDR3 nucleotides read TGTGCCAGCAGTTTTGATAGCGGGAGAACCTACGAGCAGTACTTC.

A few counts support this clonotype. This chain connects TRBV21-1 to TRBJ2-3; the table's TRBD1 call for D was not verified on the DNA. TRBV21-1 is a known pseudogene. CDR3 length: 15 amino acids. The DNA of the CDR3 is TGTGCCAGCCCCTTCGGGAGAGGGGGCACAGATACGCAGTATTTT. It specifies CASPFGRGGTDTQYF.

The chain recombines TRBV7-2 with TRBJ2-1, with 8 bases identical to TRBD2. V lost 3 bases to trimming and J lost 7 bases; unmatched junction nucleotides: 8. This CDR3 has 15 residues. Germline-derived CDR1 and CDR2 are SGHTA and FQGNSA. The CDR3 DNA sequence: TGTGCCAGCAGCTTTGGCAGCGGGAGTGGAAATGAGCAGTTCTTC. Translated: CASSFGSGSGNEQFF. Full variable domain (missing parts from reference TRBV7-2 and TRBJ2-1): GAGVSQSPSNKVTEKGKDVELRCDPISGHTALYWYRQSLGQGLEFLIYFQGNSAPDKSGLPSDRFSAERTGGSVSTLTIQRTQQEDSAVYLCASSFGSGSGNEQFFGPGTRLTVL.

A few counts support this clonotype. The chain recombines TRBV14 with TRBJ2-6, with 9 bases matching TRBD1. The CDR3 runs 17 residues. Trimming cost V 1 base and J 2 bases; bases outside gene matches: 3. The V gene's germline CDR1 is SGHDN and CDR2 FVKESK. CDR3 nucleotide sequence: TGTGCCAGCAGCCAAGGCCGGGACAGGGCTGGGGCCAACGTCCTGACTTTC. Amino acids: CASSQGRDRAGANVLTF.